These 29 T cell receptor beta chains came from one sample sequenced in a study of OX40 agonist ivuxolimab in advanced cancers. Here immunoSEQ multiplex PCR was the method, and the copy in TCRdb shows in-frame clones only, minus some. The table has approximately 100,000 clones, about 85% seen once. Sequences were derived from CD4+ or CD8+ T cells sorted from blood, sampled in a trial of the OX40 agonist ivuxolimab. These receptors all come from an adult with an advanced solid tumor such as melanoma, head and neck, liver or kidney cancer.

The chain is built from TRBV7-9 and TRBJ1-4; D is unclear. CDR3 length: 15 residues. Looked up from germline, CDR1 is SEHNR and CDR2 is FQNEAQ (reference sequence). Trimming removed 1 base at V and 4 bases at J, with 10 bases between. CDR3 sequence (DNA): TGTGCCAGCAGCTTAGTACCGGCGAATAATGAAAAACTGTTTTTT. The encoded protein is CASSLVPANNEKLFF.

The chain couples TRBV23-1 to TRBJ2-5, with a possible D match to TRBD2 (5 bases). TRBV23-1 is an ORF, and what it does is uncertain. V gave up 4 bases and J gave up 11 bases, with 26 bases separating them. There are 16 residues in the CDR3. DNA of the CDR3: TGCGCCAGCAGTCCGCCCGGAGATAAGCGGTACTGGGAGCAGTACTTC. It translates to CASSPPGDKRYWEQYF.

CDR3 nucleotide sequence: TGCGCCAGCAGTGAGTCAGGACAGGGTAAACAGCCCCAGCATTTT. Translating it yields CASSESGQGKQPQHF. The V call is TRBV10-2, the J call TRBJ1-5; 8 nucleotides agree with TRBD1. This CDR3 has 15 residues. V dropped 0 bases and J dropped 7; count of bases not matched to a gene: 5. The germline V gene has CDR1 WSHSY and CDR2 SAAADI.

This chain links TRBV7-8 with TRBJ1-1, with D hard to call. This CDR3 is 12 amino acids long. The germline CDR1 and CDR2 sequences are SGHVS and FQNEAQ. V lost 3 bases to trimming and J lost 8 bases, with 10 bases between them. CDR3 sequence (DNA): TGTGCCAGCAGCTTTCCCTCGGGGGAAGCTTTCTTT. Its translation: CASSFPSGEAFF.

The chain is built from TRBV2 and TRBJ2-1; D is ambiguous. The V gene lost 3 bases and the J gene lost 9 bases, with 12 bases spanning the gap. The CDR3 consists of 13 residues. The germline CDR1 and CDR2 sequences are SNHLY and FYNNEI. CDR3 DNA: TGTGCCAGCAGTGAGGATTTATATGGTGAGCAGTTCTTC. Protein sequence: CASSEDLYGEQFF.

The chain couples TRBV7-3 to TRBJ2-7, with 9 bases that match TRBD1. V was clipped by 5 bases and J by 6 bases; unmatched bases: 5. CDR1 is SGHTA, CDR2 FQGTGA, per germline. The CDR3 loop spans 13 amino acids. CDR3: CASSRGTGLEQYF. The CDR3 coding sequence is TGTGCCAGCAGCCGGGGGACAGGGCTCGAGCAGTACTTC.

The chain carries TRBV6-6 and TRBJ1-5, with a tentative D call TRBD1 (5 bases). In germline, CDR1 is MNHNY, CDR2 SVGAGI (reference sequence). The ends were cut back, 4 bases at V and 2 bases at J, with 12 bases in the middle. CDR3 length: 15 residues. The CDR3 spells CASSSPGVRNQPQHF. In DNA, the CDR3 is TGTGCCAGCAGTTCCCCGGGGGTACGCAATCAGCCCCAGCATTTT.

The J gene is TRBJ1-2, the V gene TRBV5-5; D call uncertain. The CDR3 runs 13 residues. CDR1 and CDR2 (germline): SGHKS, YYEKEE (reference sequence). Deletions cut 2 bases from V and 7 bases from J, with 12 bases between. This CDR3 is CASSFEAFGGYTF. CDR3 DNA: TGTGCCAGCAGCTTCGAGGCTTTCGGTGGCTACACCTTC.

CDR3 bases: TGTGCCAGCAGTGTTTTTGGGGGTGAAGAGACCCAGTACTTC. It codes for CASSVFGGEETQYF. The V call is TRBV2, the J call TRBJ2-5; possibly TRBD1 or TRBD2 for D (5 bases each). The CDR3 runs 14 residues. Germline V gene sequence: CDR1 SNHLY, CDR2 FYNNEI. The V gene lost 4 bases and the J gene lost 3 bases, with 12 bases spanning the gap.

V and J are TRBV10-3 and TRBJ2-3, with D possibly TRBD2 on 6 matching bases. Germline assignment: CDR1 ENHRY and CDR2 SYGVKD. There are 14 residues in the CDR3. V was trimmed by 3 bases and J by 6 bases, leaving 13 bases between them. CDR3 DNA sequence: TGTGCCATCAGTGAATTGCTAGCGACGGATACGCAGTATTTT. As protein: CAISELLATDTQYF.

The chain carries TRBV28 and TRBJ2-7; TRBD1 matches at 9 bases. This CDR3 contains 15 residues. V shed 7 bases, J shed 1 base, and the junction held 8 bases outside the gene matches. The germline gives CDR1 MDHEN, CDR2 SYDVKM. The CDR3 DNA follows: TGTGCCAGCACCGGACAGGGGCCCCGATCCTACGAGCAGTACTTC. This codes for CASTGQGPRSYEQYF. The variable domain in full, completed from reference TRBV28 and TRBJ2-7, reads DVKVTQSSRYLVKRTGEKVFLECVQDMDHENMFWYRQDPGLGLRLIYFSYDVKMKEKGDIPEGYSVSREKKERFSLILESASTNQTSMYLCASTGQGPRSYEQYFGPGTRLTVT.

The rearrangement joins TRBV7-9 to TRBJ2-7; D gene ambiguous. In germline, CDR1 is SEHNR, CDR2 FQNEAQ (reference sequence). Between the trimmed V and J ends, which lost 0 bases and 3 bases, there was a span of 9 bases. The CDR3 loop spans 14 amino acids. The CDR3 here is CASSLATDGYEQYF. CDR3 sequence (DNA): TGTGCCAGCAGCTTAGCAACAGACGGCTACGAGCAGTACTTC.

The chain is built from TRBV5-8 and TRBJ1-5; maybe TRBD1 (6 bases). Looked up from germline, CDR1 is SGHTS and CDR2 is YDEGEE. Trimming removed 1 base at V and 1 base at J, with 9 bases between. The CDR3 has 15 amino acids. The CDR3 sequence is CASSLTGRSNQPQHF. CDR3 in DNA: TGTGCCAGCAGCTTGACAGGGCGCAGCAATCAGCCCCAGCATTTT. The full variable domain, its missing parts supplied by reference TRBV5-8 and TRBJ1-5, is EAGVTQSPTHLIKTRGQQATLRCSPISGHTSVYWYQQALGLGLQFLLWYDEGEERNRGNFPPRFSGRQFPNYSSELNVNALELEDSALYLCASSLTGRSNQPQHFGDGTRLSIL.

This clone came up once. The chain carries TRBV6-1 and TRBJ2-5; no definite D call. The CDR3 covers 13 residues. CDR1 is MNHNS, CDR2 SASEGT, per germline. V was trimmed by 0 bases and J by 8 bases, leaving 10 bases between them. CDR3 DNA sequence: TGTGCCAGCAGTGAAGCCTTCTTAGGCACCCAGTACTTC. Protein product: CASSEAFLGTQYF.

CDR3 in DNA: TGTGCCTGGAGCCCAAGTGGCGACATTGAGGAAAAACTGTTTTTT. Encoded protein: CAWSPSGDIEEKLFF. V is TRBV30 and J is TRBJ1-4, with no clear D. This CDR3 contains 15 residues. From germline, CDR1 is GTSNPN and CDR2 SVGIG (reference sequence). The V and J ends lost 3 bases and 8 bases respectively, with 19 bases between them.

CDR3 amino acids: CASSEPQGSYGYTF. The DNA of the CDR3 is TGCGCCAGCAGTGAGCCTCAGGGATCCTATGGCTACACCTTC. This chain joins TRBV10-2 and TRBJ1-2, with D maybe TRBD1 (5 bases). V dropped 2 bases and J dropped 4 bases, with 11 bases sitting between them. The CDR3 length is 14 residues. Germline loops: CDR1 WSHSY, CDR2 SAAADI.

The V call is TRBV9, the J call TRBJ1-4; no definite D call. The CDR3 consists of 12 residues. V lost 3 bases to trimming and J lost 4 bases, with 4 bases between them. CDR1 is SGDLS and CDR2 is YYNGEE in the germline V gene. This CDR3 is CASSGLNEKLFF. As DNA, the CDR3 is TGTGCCAGCAGCGGCCTTAATGAAAAACTGTTTTTT.

This clone was seen once. The rearrangement links TRBV18 to TRBJ2-5, with 9 bases aligning to TRBD2. The CDR3 covers 18 residues. V trimming: 2 bases; J trimming: 5 bases; junction bases outside the gene matches: 15. Germline V gene sequence: CDR1 KGHSH, CDR2 LQKENI. Here the CDR3 reads CASSPFGTSGRQRETQYF. For the CDR3, the DNA is TGTGCCAGCTCACCATTTGGAACTAGCGGGCGGCAAAGGGAGACCCAGTACTTC.

J is TRBJ2-1 and V is TRBV18, with D possibly matching TRBD2 (5 bases). The germline V gene encodes CDR1 KGHSH and CDR2 LQKENI. The CDR3 sequence is 15 residues long. With 0 bases removed from V and 7 bases from J, the gap between germline ends came to 13 bases. The CDR3 sequence is CASSPPGDGFNEQFF. CDR3 nucleotide sequence: TGTGCCAGCTCACCACCGGGAGACGGGTTTAATGAGCAGTTCTTC.

This clone was counted once. The chain carries TRBV27 and TRBJ2-7; 9 bases map to TRBD1. CDR1 MNHEY and CDR2 SMNVEV come from the germline V gene (reference sequence). There are 13 residues in the CDR3. V lost 3 bases, J lost 6 bases, and 3 bases stayed unmatched. The CDR3 spells CASSFGTGSEQYF. As DNA, the CDR3 is TGTGCCAGCAGTTTCGGGACAGGGTCCGAGCAGTACTTC.

This rearrangement joins TRBV2 to TRBJ1-5, with TRBD1 as a possible D gene (5 bases). This CDR3 is 18 amino acids long. Trimming took off 7 bases at V and 0 bases at J, with 22 bases between the two ends. Germline V gene data show CDR1 as SNHLY and CDR2 as FYNNEI. CDR3 nucleotides: TGTGCCAGCACTGGGGACCGTTCTGCTCTTGATAGCAATCAGCCCCAGCATTTT. Translation: CASTGDRSALDSNQPQHF.

The rearrangement links TRBV27 to TRBJ2-3, with D perhaps assigned TRBD1 or TRBD2 (5 bases each). Per the germline V gene, CDR1 is MNHEY and CDR2 is SMNVEV (reference sequence). The CDR3 consists of 18 residues. V lost 3 bases, J lost 2 bases, and 21 bases lay in between. The CDR3 loop is CASSFDSKAWRATDTQYF. The DNA for the CDR3 is TGTGCCAGCAGTTTCGACAGTAAGGCCTGGCGGGCCACAGATACGCAGTATTTT.

CDR3 sequence reads: CASSTVAGGNNEQFF. Written as DNA, the CDR3 is TGTGCCAGTAGTACGGTAGCGGGTGGGAACAATGAGCAGTTCTTC. The gene calls are TRBV19 and TRBJ2-1; TRBD2 agrees at 7 bases. The V gene's germline CDR1 is LNHDA and CDR2 SQIVND (reference sequence). CDR3 length: 15 amino acids. The V gene end was trimmed by 4 bases and the J gene end by 5 bases; junction bases not matched to a gene: 8.

The chain uses TRBV7-8 and TRBJ2-1; D unresolved. With 4 bases removed from V and 10 bases from J, the gap between germline ends came to 11 bases. Germline loops: CDR1 SGHVS, CDR2 FQNEAQ. This CDR3 comprises 12 residues. CDR3 DNA sequence: TGTGCCAGCAGCTCCCCGGGCGGCGAGCAGTTCTTC. Encoded protein: CASSSPGGEQFF.

This rearrangement joins TRBV5-1 to TRBJ2-7, with TRBD2 identical over 7 bases. V shed 0 bases, J shed 3 bases, and the junction held 9 bases outside the gene matches. CDR3 size: 16 residues. Germline lookup yields CDR1 SGHRS and CDR2 YFSETQ. CDR3 region: CASSLEVGRESYEQYF. Here the CDR3 DNA reads TGCGCCAGCAGCTTGGAGGTAGGGCGGGAGAGCTACGAGCAGTACTTC.

The sample holds a few counts of this clone. CDR3: CASSAHFRATAKNIQYF. The DNA for the CDR3 is TGTGCCAGCAGTGCCCATTTTCGGGCTACGGCCAAAAACATTCAGTACTTC. The gene calls are TRBV6-1 and TRBJ2-4, with unresolved D. The CDR3 sequence is 17 residues long. V was shortened by 4 bases and J by 1 base, with 17 bases between the two germline ends. Germline values: CDR1 MNHNS, CDR2 SASEGT.

The chain recombines TRBV5-4 with TRBJ2-5; 10 bases are a match to TRBD1. The CDR3 sequence is 18 residues long. Per the germline V gene, CDR1 is SGHNT and CDR2 is YYREEE (reference sequence). V gave up 4 bases and J gave up 7 bases; unmatched junction bases: 19. The CDR3 loop is CASSPNNDRGRFGGTQYF. In DNA, the CDR3 is TGTGCCAGCAGCCCTAATAATGACAGGGGGCGCTTTGGGGGGACCCAGTACTTC.

V is TRBV5-1 and J is TRBJ2-7; no definite D call. The CDR3 is 12 residues long. Trimming stripped 4 bases from V and 3 bases from J, with 8 bases between. The germline V gene encodes CDR1 SGHRS and CDR2 YFSETQ. Here the CDR3 reads CASSTNLYEQYF. The CDR3 DNA reads as TGCGCCAGCAGCACAAATCTCTACGAGCAGTACTTC.

The V call is TRBV5-5, the J call TRBJ1-4, with D hard to call. V was clipped by 4 bases and J by 4 bases, with 11 bases between them. CDR1 is SGHKS, CDR2 YYEKEE, per germline (reference sequence). CDR3 length: 14 amino acids. CDR3 DNA: TGTGCCAGCAGCGGCACCTCGGGTAATGAAAAACTGTTTTTT. Translation gives CASSGTSGNEKLFF.